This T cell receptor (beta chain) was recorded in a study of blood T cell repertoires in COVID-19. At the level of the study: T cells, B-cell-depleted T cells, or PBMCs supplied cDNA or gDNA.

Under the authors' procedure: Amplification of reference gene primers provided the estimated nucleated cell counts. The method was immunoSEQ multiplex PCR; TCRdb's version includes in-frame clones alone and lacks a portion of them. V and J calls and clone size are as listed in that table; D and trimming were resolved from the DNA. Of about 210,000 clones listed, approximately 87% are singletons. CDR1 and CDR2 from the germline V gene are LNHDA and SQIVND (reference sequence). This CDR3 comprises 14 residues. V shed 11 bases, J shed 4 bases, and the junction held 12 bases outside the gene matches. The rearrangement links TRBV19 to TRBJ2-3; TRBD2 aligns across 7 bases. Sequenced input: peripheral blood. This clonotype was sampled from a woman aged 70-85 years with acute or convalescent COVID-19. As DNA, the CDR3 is TGTGCCGCCAGGAGCGGGAATCGGCCAGATACGCAGTATTTT. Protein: CAARSGNRPDTQYF.